This TCR beta chain emerged from a study of cytomegalovirus exposure and HLA in healthy donors. Study information: The Caucasian-associated ancestry cluster held 80% to 90% of a few hundred genotyped donors.

Study outcomes and limitations: Listed as cytomegalovirus-associated were 164 TCR beta chains.

Researchers ran the PCR with 60 Vbeta and 13 Jbeta primers. The table came from immunoSEQ multiplex PCR; TCRdb's copy has only in-frame clones and leaves some out. The sample yields about 90,000 clones, around 90% seen once. For this clone: The target antigen is unknown.

The receptor's source is a man in his late teens or twenties in good health and CMV-seronegative. Specimen: PBMCs.

CDR3 DNA: TGTGCCAGCCAGGGAGGAGGGACCGGCGAGCAGTACTTC. This translates into CASQGGGTGEQYF. The chain couples TRBV27 to TRBJ2-7; D may be TRBD2 (6 bases). The CDR3 is made up of 13 amino acids. Trimming shortened V by 8 bases and J by 6 bases, and 17 bases separated the two germline ends. Germline V gene sequence: CDR1 MNHEY, CDR2 SMNVEV (reference sequence).